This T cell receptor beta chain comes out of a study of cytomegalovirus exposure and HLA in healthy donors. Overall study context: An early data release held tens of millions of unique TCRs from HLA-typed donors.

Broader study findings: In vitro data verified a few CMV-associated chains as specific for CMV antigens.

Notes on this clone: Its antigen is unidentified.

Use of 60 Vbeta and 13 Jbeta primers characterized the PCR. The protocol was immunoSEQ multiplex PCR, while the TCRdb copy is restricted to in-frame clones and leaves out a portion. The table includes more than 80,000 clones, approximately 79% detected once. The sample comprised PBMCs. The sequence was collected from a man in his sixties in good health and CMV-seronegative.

DNA of the CDR3: TGTGCCAGCAGCCCAAGAGGGGCCCGGGGGGTCCCAGATACGCAGTATTTT. Protein: CASSPRGARGVPDTQYF. The chain joins TRBV7-8 to TRBJ2-3; 7 nucleotides line up with TRBD2. V lost 5 bases and J lost 4; bases outside the gene matches: 15. Germline loops: CDR1 SGHVS, CDR2 FQNEAQ. This CDR3 has 17 amino acids.